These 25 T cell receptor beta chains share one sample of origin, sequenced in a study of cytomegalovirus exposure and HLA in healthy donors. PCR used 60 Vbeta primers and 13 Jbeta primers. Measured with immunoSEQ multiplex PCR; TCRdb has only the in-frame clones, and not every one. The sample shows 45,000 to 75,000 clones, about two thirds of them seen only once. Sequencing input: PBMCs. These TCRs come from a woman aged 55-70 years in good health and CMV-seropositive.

CDR3 sequence (DNA): TGCGCCAGCAGCGCGGACAGGGATGGACCTAATGAAAAACTGTTTTTT. Translation: CASSADRDGPNEKLFF. This chain links TRBV5-1 with TRBJ1-4; 8 nucleotides line up with TRBD1. Per the germline V gene, CDR1 is SGHRS and CDR2 is YFSETQ. CDR3 length: 16 residues. Trimming at V came to 4 bases and at J to 3 bases, leaving 8 bases not matched to a gene.

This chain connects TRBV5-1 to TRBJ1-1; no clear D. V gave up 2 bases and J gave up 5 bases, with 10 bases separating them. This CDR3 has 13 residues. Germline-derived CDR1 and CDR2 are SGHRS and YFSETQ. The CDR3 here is CASSFTARTEAFF. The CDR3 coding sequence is TGCGCCAGCAGCTTCACAGCCCGAACTGAAGCTTTCTTT.

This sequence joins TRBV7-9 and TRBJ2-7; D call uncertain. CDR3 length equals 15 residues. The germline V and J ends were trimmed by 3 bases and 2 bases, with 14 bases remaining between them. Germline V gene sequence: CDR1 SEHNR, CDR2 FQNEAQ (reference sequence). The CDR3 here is CASSFGSGATYEQYF. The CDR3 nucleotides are TGTGCCAGCAGCTTCGGGTCCGGAGCCACCTACGAGCAGTACTTC.

CDR3 coding DNA: TGTGCCAGCAGTGACCTCGCCTACGAGCAGTACTTC. It codes for CASSDLAYEQYF. The V call is TRBV2, the J call TRBJ2-7; D ambiguous. This CDR3 spans 12 amino acids. Germline-derived CDR1 and CDR2 are SNHLY and FYNNEI. V was shortened by 3 bases and J by 2 bases, with 5 bases between the two germline ends.

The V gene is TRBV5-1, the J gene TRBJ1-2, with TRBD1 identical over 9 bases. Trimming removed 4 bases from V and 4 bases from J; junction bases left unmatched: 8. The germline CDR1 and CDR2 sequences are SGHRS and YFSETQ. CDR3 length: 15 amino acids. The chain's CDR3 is CASSPGGQGPYGYTF. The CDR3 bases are TGCGCCAGCAGCCCGGGCGGACAGGGGCCCTATGGCTACACCTTC.

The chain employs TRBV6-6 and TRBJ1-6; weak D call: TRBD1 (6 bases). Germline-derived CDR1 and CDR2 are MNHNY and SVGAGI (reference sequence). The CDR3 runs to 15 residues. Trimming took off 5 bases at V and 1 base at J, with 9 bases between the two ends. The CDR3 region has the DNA TGTGCCAGCAGTCAAACAGGGTCCTATAATTCACCCCTCCACTTT. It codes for CASSQTGSYNSPLHF.

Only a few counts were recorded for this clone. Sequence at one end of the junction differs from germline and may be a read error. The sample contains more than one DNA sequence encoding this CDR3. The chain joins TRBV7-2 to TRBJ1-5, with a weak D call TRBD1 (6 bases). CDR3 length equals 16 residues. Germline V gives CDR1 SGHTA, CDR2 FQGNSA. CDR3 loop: CASSQYKDSPNQPQHF. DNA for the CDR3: TGCGCCAGCAGCCAATACAAGGACAGCCCCAATCAGCCCCAGCATTTT.

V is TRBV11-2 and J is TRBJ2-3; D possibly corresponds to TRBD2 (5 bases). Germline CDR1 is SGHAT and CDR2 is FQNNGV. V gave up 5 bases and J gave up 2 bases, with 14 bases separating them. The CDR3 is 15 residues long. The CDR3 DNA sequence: TGTGCCAGCAGCGCCGGGGTCGCCCACACAGATACGCAGTATTTT. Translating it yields CASSAGVAHTDTQYF.

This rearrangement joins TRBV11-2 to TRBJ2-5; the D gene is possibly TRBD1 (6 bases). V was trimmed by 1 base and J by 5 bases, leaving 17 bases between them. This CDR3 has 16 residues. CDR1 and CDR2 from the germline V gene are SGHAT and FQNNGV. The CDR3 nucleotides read TGTGCCAGCAGCTTAGGAACAGGGTTGATGAGGGAGACCCAGTACTTC. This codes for CASSLGTGLMRETQYF.

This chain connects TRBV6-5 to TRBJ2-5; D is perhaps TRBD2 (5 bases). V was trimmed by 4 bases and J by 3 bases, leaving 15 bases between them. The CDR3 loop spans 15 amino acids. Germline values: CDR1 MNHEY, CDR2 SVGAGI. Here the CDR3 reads CASSLSGIGKETQYF. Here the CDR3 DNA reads TGTGCCAGCAGTTTATCAGGAATCGGGAAAGAGACCCAGTACTTC.

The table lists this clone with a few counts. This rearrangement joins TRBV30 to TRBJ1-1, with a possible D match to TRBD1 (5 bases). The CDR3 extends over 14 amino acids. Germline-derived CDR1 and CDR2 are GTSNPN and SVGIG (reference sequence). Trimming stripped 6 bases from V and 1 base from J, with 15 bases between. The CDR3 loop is CACNTGTQNTEAFF. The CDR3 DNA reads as TGTGCCTGCAACACCGGGACTCAGAACACTGAAGCTTTCTTT. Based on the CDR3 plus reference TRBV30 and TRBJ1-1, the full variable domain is SQTIHQWPATLVQPVGSPLSLECTVEGTSNPNLYWYRQAAGRGLQLLFYSVGIGQISSEVPQNLSASRPQDRQFILSSKKLLLSDSGFYLCACNTGTQNTEAFFGQGTRLTVV.

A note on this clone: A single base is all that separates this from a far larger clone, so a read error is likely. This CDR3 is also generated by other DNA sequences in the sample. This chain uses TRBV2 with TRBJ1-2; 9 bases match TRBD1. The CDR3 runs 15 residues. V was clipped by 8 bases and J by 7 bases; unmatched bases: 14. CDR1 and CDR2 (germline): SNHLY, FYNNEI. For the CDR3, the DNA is TGTGCCAGCCGGGAAACAGGGGGCGCCTCGCGTGGCTACACCTTC. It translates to CASRETGGASRGYTF. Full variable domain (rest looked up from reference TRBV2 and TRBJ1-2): EPEVTQTPSHQVTQMGQEVILRCVPISNHLYFYWYRQILGQKVEFLVSFYNNEISEKSEIFDDQFSVERPDGSNFTLKIRSTKLEDSAMYFCASRETGGASRGYTFGSGTRLTVV.

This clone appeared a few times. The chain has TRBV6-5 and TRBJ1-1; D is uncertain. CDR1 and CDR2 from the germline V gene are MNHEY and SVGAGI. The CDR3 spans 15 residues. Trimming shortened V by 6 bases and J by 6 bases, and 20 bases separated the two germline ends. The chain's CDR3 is CASSRTRAVNSEAFF. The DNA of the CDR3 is TGTGCCAGCAGCCGTACGAGGGCGGTTAACTCTGAAGCTTTCTTT.

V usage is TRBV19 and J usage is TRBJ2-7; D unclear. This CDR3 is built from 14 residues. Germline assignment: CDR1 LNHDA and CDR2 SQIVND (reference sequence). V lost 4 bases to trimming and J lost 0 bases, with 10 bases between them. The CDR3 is CASSRNPSSYEQYF. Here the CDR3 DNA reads TGTGCCAGTAGTAGAAATCCGAGCTCCTACGAGCAGTACTTC. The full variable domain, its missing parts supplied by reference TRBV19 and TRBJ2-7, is DGGITQSPKYLFRKEGQNVTLSCEQNLNHDAMYWYRQDPGQGLRLIYYSQIVNDFQKGDIAEGYSVSREKKESFPLTVTSAQKNPTAFYLCASSRNPSSYEQYFGPGTRLTVT.

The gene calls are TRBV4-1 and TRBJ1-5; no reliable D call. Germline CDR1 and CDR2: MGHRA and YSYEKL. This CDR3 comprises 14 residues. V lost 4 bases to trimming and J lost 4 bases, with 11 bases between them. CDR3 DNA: TGCGCCAGCAGCCTAGTCTTACAGAATCAGCCCCAGCATTTT. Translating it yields CASSLVLQNQPQHF.

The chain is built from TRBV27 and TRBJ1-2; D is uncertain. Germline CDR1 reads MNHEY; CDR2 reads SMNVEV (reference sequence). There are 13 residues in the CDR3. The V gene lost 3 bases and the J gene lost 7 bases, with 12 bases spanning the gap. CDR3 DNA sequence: TGTGCCAGCAGTTTCTCCGGGTCGGGTGGCTACACCTTC. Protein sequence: CASSFSGSGGYTF.

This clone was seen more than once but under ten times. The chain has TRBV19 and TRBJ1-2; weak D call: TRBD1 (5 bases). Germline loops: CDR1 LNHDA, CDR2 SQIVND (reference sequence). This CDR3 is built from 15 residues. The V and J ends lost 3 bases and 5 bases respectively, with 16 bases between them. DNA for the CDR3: TGTGCCAGTAGTATGGCGGGGACCGGGGGGTATGGCTACACCTTC. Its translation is CASSMAGTGGYGYTF.

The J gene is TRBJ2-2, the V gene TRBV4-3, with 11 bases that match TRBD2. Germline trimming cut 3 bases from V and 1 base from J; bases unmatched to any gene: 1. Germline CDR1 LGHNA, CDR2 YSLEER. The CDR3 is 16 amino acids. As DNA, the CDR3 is TGCGCCAGCAGCCAGGGACTAGCGGAGAACACCGGGGAGCTGTTTTTT. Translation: CASSQGLAENTGELFF.

CDR3 protein: CASSAAGALNTEAFF. CDR3 coding DNA: TGTGCCAGTAGTGCGGCGGGAGCCTTGAACACTGAAGCTTTCTTT. J is TRBJ1-1 and V is TRBV19; D is undetermined. Trimming cost V 5 bases and J 0 bases, with 13 bases left between them. CDR3 length: 15 amino acids. The germline V gene has CDR1 LNHDA and CDR2 SQIVND (reference sequence). Complete variable domain (other parts from reference TRBV19 and TRBJ1-1): DGGITQSPKYLFRKEGQNVTLSCEQNLNHDAMYWYRQDPGQGLRLIYYSQIVNDFQKGDIAEGYSVSREKKESFPLTVTSAQKNPTAFYLCASSAAGALNTEAFFGQGTRLTVV.

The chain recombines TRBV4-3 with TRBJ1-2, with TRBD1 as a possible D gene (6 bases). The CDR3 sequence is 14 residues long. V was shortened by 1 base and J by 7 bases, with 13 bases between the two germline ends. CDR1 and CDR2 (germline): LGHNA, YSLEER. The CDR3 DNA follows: TGCGCCAGCAGCCAAGGGACAGAACTCGGTGGCTACACCTTC. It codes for CASSQGTELGGYTF.

Here the CDR3 reads CASSLGTSGGWNEQFF. For the CDR3, the DNA is TGTGCCAGCAGCCTGGGGACTAGCGGGGGTTGGAATGAGCAGTTCTTC. V and J are TRBV7-2 and TRBJ2-1; 14 bases match TRBD2. The germline V gene encodes CDR1 SGHTA and CDR2 FQGNSA. V gave up 5 bases and J gave up 7 bases; unmatched junction bases: 7. The CDR3 spans 16 residues.

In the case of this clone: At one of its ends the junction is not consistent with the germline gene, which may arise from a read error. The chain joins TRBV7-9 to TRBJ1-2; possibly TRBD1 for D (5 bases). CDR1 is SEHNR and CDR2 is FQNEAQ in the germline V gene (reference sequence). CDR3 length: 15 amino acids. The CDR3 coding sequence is TGTTCCAGCAGCCCCCAAGGGCAGGGAAACTATGGCTACACCTTC. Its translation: CSSSPQGQGNYGYTF.

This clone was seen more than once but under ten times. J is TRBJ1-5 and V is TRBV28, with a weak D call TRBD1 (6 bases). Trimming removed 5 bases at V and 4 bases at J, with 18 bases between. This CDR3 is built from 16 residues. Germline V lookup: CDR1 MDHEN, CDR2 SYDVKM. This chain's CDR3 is CASSPILQGSNQPQHF. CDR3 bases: TGTGCCAGCAGTCCAATTCTACAGGGTAGTAATCAGCCCCAGCATTTT. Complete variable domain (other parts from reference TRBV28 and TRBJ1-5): DVKVTQSSRYLVKRTGEKVFLECVQDMDHENMFWYRQDPGLGLRLIYFSYDVKMKEKGDIPEGYSVSREKKERFSLILESASTNQTSMYLCASSPILQGSNQPQHFGDGTRLSIL.

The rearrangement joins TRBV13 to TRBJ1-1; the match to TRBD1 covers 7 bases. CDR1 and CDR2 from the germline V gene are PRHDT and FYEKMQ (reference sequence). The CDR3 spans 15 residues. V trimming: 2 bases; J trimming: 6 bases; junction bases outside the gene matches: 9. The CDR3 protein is CASSLRQGGGPEAFF. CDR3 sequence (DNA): TGTGCCAGCAGCTTAAGACAGGGAGGTGGCCCTGAAGCTTTCTTT.

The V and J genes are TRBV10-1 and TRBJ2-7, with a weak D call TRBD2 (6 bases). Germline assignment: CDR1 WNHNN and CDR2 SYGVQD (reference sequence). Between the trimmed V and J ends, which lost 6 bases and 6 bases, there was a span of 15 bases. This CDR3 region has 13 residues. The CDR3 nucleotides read TGCGCCAGCAGCGGGCTCCACGGGGGCGAGCAGTACTTC. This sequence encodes CASSGLHGGEQYF.